Reported below is one TCR beta chain. Its antigen is not yet known. Qualities for individual bases were not recorded, and no much larger clone is one base off. This sample was included in a study of T cell responses to AZD1222 COVID-19 vaccine (dated by TCRdb to the early 2020s). Study-level background: Because spike-specific TCR depth and breadth did not differ between the two schedules, AZD1222 recipients who got a second dose at roughly 4 weeks were pooled with those who got a second dose at roughly 12 weeks. Trial participants were enrolled into age subgroups of 18-55, 56-69 and 70-plus years, which contained about 160, 30 and 59 TCR-sequenced participants, respectively. A total of 233 trial participants underwent TCR sequencing, of whom about 200 had received two doses of AZD1222 and approximately 25 had received two doses of the MenACWY control vaccine.

The CDR3 regions of human TCRbeta chains were analyzed by immunosequencing. Per the original workflow: Repertoire TCRs were matched against a reference library of SARS-CoV-2-specific TCRs generated with the MIRA antigen-specificity platform. Breadth was defined as the fraction of unique TCRs that were SARS-CoV-2-associated. Depth was defined as the fraction of total T cells that were SARS-CoV-2-associated. Each spike-specific TCR was assigned to its reactive spike region and to a CD4 or CD8 class using the MIRA data. Log10-transformed breadth and depth values were compared by one-way ANOVA with Sidak's multiple comparisons tests. TCRdb took this table from immuneACCESS and kept in-frame rearrangements with V and J called. Such tables lack part of the clones; where checked against another copy, unresolved V genes explain under half of the gap, and the rest is unexplained. That table is the source of V, J and clone size, and D and trimming were worked out from the DNA. For this sample the table gives more than 85,000 clones, of which more than 75% were detected only once. More than 9% of the sample goes to the ten largest clones.

The time point label, as the study defines it: baseline before first vaccination. Samples from vaccinated people were obtained from the UK trials COV001 and COV002, which included a single-blind randomized controlled phase 2/3 trial of AZD1222 (ChAdOx1 nCoV-19) in healthy adults. For TCRbeta chain sequencing, PBMC samples from trial participants were taken at day 0 and at day 28 after the second dose. Overall study outcomes, separate from this receptor: CD4 TCRs associated with the vaccine covered the entire spike protein, and the dominant responses were in regions 160-218 and 743-854. The 56-69-year group was small, and its depth increase did not reach significance, likely because of low power. Because no day 14 peak-response samples were available, the repertoires could be characterized only after the peak T cell response. Most participants were white British and females outnumbered males, and the authors suggested that clonal diversity may have been underestimated. Conclusions about previously exposed vaccinees were limited because only six AZD1222 recipients were SARS-CoV-2 seropositive at baseline. Nearly half of unique spike-specific TCRs reportedly recognized epitopes outside regions mutated in the B.1.351 and B.1.1.7 variants. After two AZD1222 doses, spike-specific TCR breadth and depth were significantly higher than at day 0 and than in MenACWY recipients.

The material sequenced was peripheral blood, taken on day 0 of AZD1222 vaccination. This TCR derives from an adult in good health.

The CDR3 protein sequence reads: CASSHSGGHGGYEQYF. The nucleotide sequence is TGTGCCAGCAGTCACTCCGGGGGGCATGGAGGGTACGAGCAGTACTTC. The sequence is built from TRBV27 and TRBJ2-7; the D gene is perhaps TRBD2, from 7 matching bases. The germline V gene (reference sequence) yields MNHEY for CDR1 and SMNVEV for CDR2. Measured from the cysteine to the phenylalanine, the CDR3 is 16 residues long. The kept DNA is CDR3 alone, 48 bases in frame from the first base. Cut back by 5 bases and 4 bases, the V and J ends lie 21 bases apart.